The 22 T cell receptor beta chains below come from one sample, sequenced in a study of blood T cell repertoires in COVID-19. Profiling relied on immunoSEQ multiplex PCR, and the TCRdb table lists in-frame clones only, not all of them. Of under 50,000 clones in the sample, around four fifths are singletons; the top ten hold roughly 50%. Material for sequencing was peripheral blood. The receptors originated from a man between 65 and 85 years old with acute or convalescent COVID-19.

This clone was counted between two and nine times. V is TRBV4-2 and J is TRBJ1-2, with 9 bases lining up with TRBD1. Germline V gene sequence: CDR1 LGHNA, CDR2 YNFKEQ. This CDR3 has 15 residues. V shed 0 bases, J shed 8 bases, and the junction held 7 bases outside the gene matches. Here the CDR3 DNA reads TGTGCCAGCAGCCAAGAGTACAGGGGGCAAGGGGGCTACACCTTC. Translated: CASSQEYRGQGGYTF.

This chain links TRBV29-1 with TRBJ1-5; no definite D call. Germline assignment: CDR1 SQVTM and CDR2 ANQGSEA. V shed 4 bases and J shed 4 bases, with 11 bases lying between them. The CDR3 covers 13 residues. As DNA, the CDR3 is TGCAGCGTTGCCACGGGGTGGAATCAGCCCCAGCATTTT. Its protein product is CSVATGWNQPQHF.

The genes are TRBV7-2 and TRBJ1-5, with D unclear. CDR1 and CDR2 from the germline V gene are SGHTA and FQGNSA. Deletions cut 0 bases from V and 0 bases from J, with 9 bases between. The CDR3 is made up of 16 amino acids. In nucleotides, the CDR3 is TGTGCCAGCAGCTTAGCAGGCGGTTATAGCAATCAGCCCCAGCATTTT. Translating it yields CASSLAGGYSNQPQHF.

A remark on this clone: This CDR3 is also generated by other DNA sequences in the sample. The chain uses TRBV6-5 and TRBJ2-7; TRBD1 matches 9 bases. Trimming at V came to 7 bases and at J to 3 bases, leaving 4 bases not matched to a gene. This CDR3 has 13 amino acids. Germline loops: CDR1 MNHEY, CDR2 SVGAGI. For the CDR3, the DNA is TGTGCCAGCATTAGACAGGGGGGCTACGAGCAGTACTTC. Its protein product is CASIRQGGYEQYF.

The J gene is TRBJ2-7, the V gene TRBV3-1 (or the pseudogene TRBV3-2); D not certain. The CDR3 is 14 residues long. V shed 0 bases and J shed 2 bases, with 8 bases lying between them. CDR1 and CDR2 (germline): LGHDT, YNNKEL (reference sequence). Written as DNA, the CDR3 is TGTGCCAGCAGCCAAGATCGAGGAGCCTACGAGCAGTACTTC. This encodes CASSQDRGAYEQYF.

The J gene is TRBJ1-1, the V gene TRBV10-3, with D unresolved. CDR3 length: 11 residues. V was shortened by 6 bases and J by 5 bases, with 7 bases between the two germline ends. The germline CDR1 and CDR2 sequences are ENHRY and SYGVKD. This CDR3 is CAIRIQTEAFF. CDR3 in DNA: TGTGCCATCAGGATACAGACTGAAGCTTTCTTT.

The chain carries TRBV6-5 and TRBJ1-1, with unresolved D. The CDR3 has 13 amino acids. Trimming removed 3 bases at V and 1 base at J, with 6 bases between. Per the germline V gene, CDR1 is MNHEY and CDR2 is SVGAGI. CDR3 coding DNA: TGTGCCAGCAGTTATCTGGCGAACACTGAAGCTTTCTTT. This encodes CASSYLANTEAFF.

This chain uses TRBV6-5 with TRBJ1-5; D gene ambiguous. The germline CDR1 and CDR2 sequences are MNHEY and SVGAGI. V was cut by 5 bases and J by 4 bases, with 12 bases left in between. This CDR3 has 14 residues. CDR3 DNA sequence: TGTGCCAGCAGTACTGTAACGGGTAATCAGCCCCAGCATTTT. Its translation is CASSTVTGNQPQHF.

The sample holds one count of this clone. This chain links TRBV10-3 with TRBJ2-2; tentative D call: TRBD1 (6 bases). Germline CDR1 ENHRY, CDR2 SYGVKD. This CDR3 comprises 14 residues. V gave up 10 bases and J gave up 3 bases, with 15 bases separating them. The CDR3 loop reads CATTGQRYTGELFF. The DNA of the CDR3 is TGTGCCACCACCGGACAGAGATACACCGGGGAGCTGTTTTTT.

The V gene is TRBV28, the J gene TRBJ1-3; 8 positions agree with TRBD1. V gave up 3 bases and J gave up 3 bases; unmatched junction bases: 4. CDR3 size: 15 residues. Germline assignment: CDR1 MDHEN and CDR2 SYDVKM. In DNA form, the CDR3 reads TGTGCCAGCAGTTTTCCCGGGACAGGTGGAAACACCATATATTTT. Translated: CASSFPGTGGNTIYF.

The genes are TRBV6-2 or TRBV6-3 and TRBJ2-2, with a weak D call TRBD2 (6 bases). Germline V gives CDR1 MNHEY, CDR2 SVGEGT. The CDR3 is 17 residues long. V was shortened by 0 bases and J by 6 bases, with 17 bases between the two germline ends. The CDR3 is CASSYSLNGGAAGELFF. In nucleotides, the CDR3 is TGTGCCAGCAGTTACTCCCTAAACGGAGGGGCCGCCGGGGAGCTGTTTTTT.

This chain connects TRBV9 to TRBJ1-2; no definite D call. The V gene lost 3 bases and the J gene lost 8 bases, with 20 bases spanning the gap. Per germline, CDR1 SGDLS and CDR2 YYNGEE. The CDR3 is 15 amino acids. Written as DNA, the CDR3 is TGTGCCAGCAGCGGAAGGTTGGCAGACATTGAGGGCTACACCTTC. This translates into CASSGRLADIEGYTF.

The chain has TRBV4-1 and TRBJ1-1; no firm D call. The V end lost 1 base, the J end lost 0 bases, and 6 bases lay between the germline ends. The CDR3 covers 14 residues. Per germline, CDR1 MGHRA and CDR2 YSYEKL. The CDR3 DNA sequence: TGCGCCAGCAGCCAAGGGGAGTTGAACACTGAAGCTTTCTTT. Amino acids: CASSQGELNTEAFF.

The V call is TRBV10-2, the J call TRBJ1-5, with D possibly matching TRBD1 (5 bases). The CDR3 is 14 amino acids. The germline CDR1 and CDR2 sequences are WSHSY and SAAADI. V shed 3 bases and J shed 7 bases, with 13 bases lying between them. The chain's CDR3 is CASSDRDFKQPQHF. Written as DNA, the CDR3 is TGCGCCAGCAGTGACCGGGACTTCAAACAGCCCCAGCATTTT.

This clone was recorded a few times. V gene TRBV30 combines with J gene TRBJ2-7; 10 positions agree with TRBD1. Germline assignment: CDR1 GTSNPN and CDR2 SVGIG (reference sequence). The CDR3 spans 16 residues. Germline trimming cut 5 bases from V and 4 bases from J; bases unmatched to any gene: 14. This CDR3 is CAWGEGQGPLSYEQYF. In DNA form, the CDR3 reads TGTGCCTGGGGGGAGGGACAGGGGCCCCTCTCATACGAGCAGTACTTC.

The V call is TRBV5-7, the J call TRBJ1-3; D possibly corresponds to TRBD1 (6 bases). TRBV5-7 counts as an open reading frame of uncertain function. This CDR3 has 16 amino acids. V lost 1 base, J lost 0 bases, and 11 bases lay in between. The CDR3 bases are TGTGCCAGCAGCTTGCTCGGGGACAACTCTGGAAACACCATATATTTT. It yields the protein CASSLLGDNSGNTIYF.

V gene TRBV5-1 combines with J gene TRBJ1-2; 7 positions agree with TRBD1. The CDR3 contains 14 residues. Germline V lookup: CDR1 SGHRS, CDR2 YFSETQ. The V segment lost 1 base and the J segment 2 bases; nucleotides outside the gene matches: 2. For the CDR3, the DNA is TGCGCCAGCAGCTTGTTGGGACAGAACTATGGCTACACCTTC. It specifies CASSLLGQNYGYTF.

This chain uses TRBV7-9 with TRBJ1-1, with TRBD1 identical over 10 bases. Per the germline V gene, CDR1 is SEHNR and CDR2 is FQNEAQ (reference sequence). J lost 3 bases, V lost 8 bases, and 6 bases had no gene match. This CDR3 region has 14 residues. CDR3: CASSQGTGDTEAFF. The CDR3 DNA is TGTGCCAGCTCCCAAGGGACAGGGGACACTGAAGCTTTCTTT.

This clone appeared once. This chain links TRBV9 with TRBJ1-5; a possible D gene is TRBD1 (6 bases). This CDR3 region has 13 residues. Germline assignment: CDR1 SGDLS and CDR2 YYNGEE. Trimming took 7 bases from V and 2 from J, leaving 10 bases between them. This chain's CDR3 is CASDRTGNQPQHF. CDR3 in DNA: TGTGCCAGCGACCGGACAGGCAATCAGCCCCAGCATTTT.

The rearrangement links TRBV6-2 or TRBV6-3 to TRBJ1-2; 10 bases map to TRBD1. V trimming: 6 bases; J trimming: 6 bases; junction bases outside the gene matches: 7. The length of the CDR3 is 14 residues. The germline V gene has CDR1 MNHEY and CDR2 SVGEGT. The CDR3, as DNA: TGTGCCAGCAGCCAGGGACAGGGGCGGAATGGCTACACCTTC. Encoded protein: CASSQGQGRNGYTF.

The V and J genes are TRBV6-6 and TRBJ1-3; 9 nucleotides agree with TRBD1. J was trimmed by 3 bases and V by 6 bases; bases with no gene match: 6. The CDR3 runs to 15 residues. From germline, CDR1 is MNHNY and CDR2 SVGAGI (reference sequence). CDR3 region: CASRWTGESGNTIYF. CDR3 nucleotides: TGTGCCAGCAGATGGACAGGGGAAAGTGGAAACACCATATATTTT.

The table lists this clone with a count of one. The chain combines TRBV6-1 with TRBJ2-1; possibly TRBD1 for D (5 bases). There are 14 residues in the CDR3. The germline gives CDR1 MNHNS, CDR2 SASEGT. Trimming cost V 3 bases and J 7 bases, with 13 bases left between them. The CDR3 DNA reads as TGTGCCAGCAGTGAGGTGGCCAGGGTTAATGAGCAGTTCTTC. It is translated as CASSEVARVNEQFF.